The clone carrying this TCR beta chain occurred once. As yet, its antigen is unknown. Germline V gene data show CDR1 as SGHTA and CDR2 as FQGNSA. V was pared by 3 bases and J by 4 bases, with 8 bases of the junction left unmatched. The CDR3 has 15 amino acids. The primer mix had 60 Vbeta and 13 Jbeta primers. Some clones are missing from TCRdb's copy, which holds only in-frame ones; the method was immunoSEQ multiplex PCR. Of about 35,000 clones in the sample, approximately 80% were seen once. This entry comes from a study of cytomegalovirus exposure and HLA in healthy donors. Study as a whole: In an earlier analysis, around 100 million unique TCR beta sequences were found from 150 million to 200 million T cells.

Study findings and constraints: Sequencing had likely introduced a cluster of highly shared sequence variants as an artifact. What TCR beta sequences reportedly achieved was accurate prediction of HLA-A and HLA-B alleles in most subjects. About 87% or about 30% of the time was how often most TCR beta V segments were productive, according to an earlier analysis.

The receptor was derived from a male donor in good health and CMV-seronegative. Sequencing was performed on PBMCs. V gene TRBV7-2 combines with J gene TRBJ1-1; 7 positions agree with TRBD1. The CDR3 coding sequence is TGTGCCAGCAGCTTGGACAACAGGGGTGGCACTGAAGCTTTCTTT. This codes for CASSLDNRGGTEAFF.